This entry lists 27 T cell receptor beta chains sequenced from one sample in a study of response to subunit inactivated influenza vaccine (dated by TCRdb to the late 2010s). The time point label here, explained by the study, means: 45 days after influenza vaccine administration. The library was prepared using RT-PCR. Sequencer: Illumina HiSeq 2500. TCRdb ran its own pipeline on the public reads, namely fastp trimming at Q25 and MiXCR clone calling, and kept in-frame beta chains. Here each entry gathers all rows of one CDR3 protein and keeps the most common genes and DNA. For this sample the table gives fewer than 700,000 distinct CDR3 sequences, of which approximately 13% were detected only once. The top ten clonotypes cover roughly 14% of the sample. Sequenced here: PBMCs from blood, sampled about 40 days after vaccination. The receptors stem from a man aged 50-59 years who received an inactivated influenza vaccine. Donor details come from another sample of the same person, matched by shared clones.

The table lists this clonotype with a few counts. This sequence joins TRBV6-5 and TRBJ2-7, with unresolved D. The V gene's germline CDR1 is MNHEY and CDR2 SVGAGI. The CDR3 sequence is 14 residues long. Trimming removed 0 bases from V and 6 bases from J, with 12 bases in between. The CDR3 nucleotides read TGTGCCAGCAGTTACTCTAGGAGTCTGGGCGAGCAGTACTTC. Translated, it gives CASSYSRSLGEQYF.

Remarks on this clonotype: Since a much larger clone is just one base distant, this may be a read error. The chain employs TRBV12-3 or TRBV12-4 and TRBJ1-1; D remains ambiguous. V was shortened by 6 bases and J by 6 bases, with 11 bases between the two germline ends. This CDR3 is 12 amino acids long. The CDR3 DNA follows: TGTGCCAGCAGCATAGGAGCCGCTGAAGCTTTCTTT. It is translated as CASSIGAAEAFF.

V and J are TRBV7-2 and TRBJ2-7; possibly TRBD1 for D (5 bases). Germline values: CDR1 SGHTA, CDR2 FQGNSA. Trimming stripped 5 bases from V and 3 bases from J, with 8 bases between. The CDR3 totals 12 residues. CDR3 residues: CASSVRDYEQYF. CDR3 bases: TGTGCCAGCAGCGTCAGGGACTACGAGCAGTACTTC.

The V gene is TRBV6-5, the J gene TRBJ1-2; 8 positions match TRBD1. Germline V gene lookup returns CDR1 MNHEY and CDR2 SVGAGI. The trim removed 2 bases at V and 4 bases at J, leaving 6 bases unmatched. This CDR3 is 15 amino acids long. The DNA for the CDR3 is TGTGCCAGCAGTTACACCGGGACAGGATCCTATGGCTACACCTTC. Translated: CASSYTGTGSYGYTF.

The chain recombines TRBV4-2 with TRBJ2-5, with a tentative D call TRBD2 (5 bases). The germline V gene has CDR1 LGHNA and CDR2 YNFKEQ. This CDR3 is 14 amino acids long. Trimming stripped 8 bases from V and 0 bases from J, with 13 bases between. This CDR3 reads CASQGGPNQETQYF. In nucleotides, the CDR3 is TGTGCCAGCCAAGGCGGGCCCAACCAAGAGACCCAGTACTTC.

This clonotype turned up a few times. The chain employs TRBV7-3 and TRBJ2-7; D is unresolved. The V end lost 5 bases, the J end lost 4 bases, and 18 bases lay between the germline ends. The CDR3 is made up of 15 amino acids. The germline V gene has CDR1 SGHTA and CDR2 FQGTGA. The CDR3 DNA follows: TGTGCCAGCAGCATAGGGCGTTCCCCAGCTTACGAGCAGTACTTC. This gives the protein CASSIGRSPAYEQYF.

This clonotype showed up just a few times. V and J are TRBV12-3 or TRBV12-4 and TRBJ1-1, with D unresolved. The CDR3 contains 13 residues. Trimming stripped 6 bases from V and 2 bases from J, with 10 bases between. The CDR3 DNA follows: TGTGCCAGCAGCTCCTACACAAACACTGAAGCTTTCTTT. This translates into CASSSYTNTEAFF.

The rearrangement uses TRBV4-2 and TRBJ1-3; D may be TRBD1 (5 bases). Trimming stripped 0 bases from V and 2 bases from J, with 11 bases between. The CDR3 runs 16 residues. Germline V gene lookup returns CDR1 LGHNA and CDR2 YNFKEQ. The CDR3 loop is CASSQDRGGAGNTIYF. Here the CDR3 DNA reads TGTGCCAGCAGCCAAGATAGGGGCGGAGCTGGAAACACCATATATTTT.

Notes on this clonotype: This may come from a read error, since a much larger clone is one base off. The V call is TRBV4-1, the J call TRBJ2-2; D is ambiguous. The CDR3 consists of 14 residues. Trimming took 0 bases from V and 1 from J, leaving 3 bases between them. Germline CDR1 and CDR2: MGHRA and YSYEKL. CDR3 loop: CASSQEGNTGELFF. The CDR3 nucleotides are TGCGCCAGCAGCCAAGAGGGGAACACCGGGGAGCTGTTTTTT.

This clonotype was observed a few times. V and J are TRBV20-1 and TRBJ1-5; TRBD1 matches 12 bases. The V gene's germline CDR1 is DFQATT and CDR2 SNEGSKA (reference sequence). The V segment lost 3 bases and the J segment 7 bases; nucleotides outside the gene matches: 7. This CDR3 comprises 15 residues. The CDR3 nucleotides read TGCAGTGCTAGCTATGGGACAGGGGGCGGGCAGCCCCAGCATTTT. Translating it yields CSASYGTGGGQPQHF.

This chain connects TRBV6-1 to TRBJ2-1; 8 nucleotides align to TRBD2. The V gene end was trimmed by 6 bases and the J gene end by 3 bases; junction bases not matched to a gene: 4. Germline CDR1 reads MNHNS; CDR2 reads SASEGT. The CDR3 is 14 residues long. CDR3 sequence (DNA): TGTGCCAGCAGGGAGAGCGGGAGCTACAATGAGCAGTTCTTC. This encodes CASRESGSYNEQFF.

The V gene is TRBV6-1, the J gene TRBJ2-4, with D possibly TRBD2 on 6 matching bases. The V gene's germline CDR1 is MNHNS and CDR2 SASEGT. Trimming stripped 6 bases from V and 9 bases from J, with 15 bases between. The CDR3 is 13 residues long. The CDR3 sequence is CASSRRRDGIQYF. DNA for the CDR3: TGTGCCAGCAGCCGTCGGAGGGATGGCATTCAGTACTTC.

This rearrangement joins TRBV5-1 to TRBJ1-2, with D unresolved. V lost 3 bases and J lost 2, with 8 bases in between. This CDR3 is 13 amino acids long. Germline loops: CDR1 SGHRS, CDR2 YFSETQ. CDR3 protein: CASSSGLNYGYTF. The CDR3 DNA is TGCGCCAGCAGCTCCGGACTGAACTATGGCTACACCTTC. Full variable domain (rest looked up from reference TRBV5-1 and TRBJ1-2): KAGVTQTPRYLIKTRGQQVTLSCSPISGHRSVSWYQQTPGQGLQFLFEYFSETQRNKGNFPGRFSGRQFSNSRSEMNVSTLELGDSALYLCASSSGLNYGYTFGSGTRLTVV.

This rearrangement joins TRBV4-3 to TRBJ2-3, with TRBD2 matching 8 bases. V was clipped by 1 base and J by 4 bases; unmatched bases: 16. This CDR3 is built from 19 residues. Germline V gene data show CDR1 as LGHNA and CDR2 as YSLEER. The CDR3 sequence is CASSQVIRGLARTADTQYF. CDR3 nucleotides: TGCGCCAGCAGCCAAGTTATCCGCGGACTAGCTCGGACGGCAGATACGCAGTATTTT.

This clonotype turned up a few times. The CDR3 loop reads CSVGRGYEQYF. CDR3 DNA sequence: TGCAGCGTGGGCAGGGGGTACGAGCAGTACTTC. V usage is TRBV29-1 and J usage is TRBJ2-7, with 7 bases identical to TRBD1. The CDR3 consists of 11 residues. Trimming at V came to 6 bases and at J to 4 bases, leaving 3 bases not matched to a gene. From germline, CDR1 is SQVTM and CDR2 ANQGSEA.

This clonotype was counted a few times. The V call is TRBV12-3 or TRBV12-4, the J call TRBJ1-2; D might be TRBD1 (6 bases). This CDR3 comprises 13 residues. Between the trimmed V and J ends, which lost 7 bases and 1 base, there was a span of 10 bases. The DNA for the CDR3 is TGTGCCAGCACCAAGGACAGTAACTATGGCTACACCTTC. It translates to CASTKDSNYGYTF.

The V gene is TRBV7-3, the J gene TRBJ2-6, with 7 bases aligning to TRBD1. Germline CDR1 reads SGHTA; CDR2 reads FQGTGA. V was pared by 9 bases and J by 3 bases, with 14 bases of the junction left unmatched. The CDR3 is 17 amino acids. The DNA of the CDR3 is TGTGCCAGATCTTGGGGACAGTCGACTTTTGGGGCCAACGTCCTGACTTTC. Amino acid sequence: CARSWGQSTFGANVLTF.

The table lists this clonotype with a few counts. The V and J genes are TRBV7-9 and TRBJ2-1; D unresolved. Germline values: CDR1 SEHNR, CDR2 FQNEAQ (reference sequence). The length of the CDR3 is 11 residues. Trimming stripped 4 bases from V and 9 bases from J, with 7 bases between. The CDR3 DNA reads as TGTGCCAGCAGCTCTAGAATTGAGCAGTTCTTC. Translating gives CASSSRIEQFF. Full variable domain (rest looked up from reference TRBV7-9 and TRBJ2-1): DTGVSQNPRHKITKRGQNVTFRCDPISEHNRLYWYRQTLGQGPEFLTYFQNEAQLEKSRLLSDRFSAERPKGSFSTLEIQRTEQGDSAMYLCASSSRIEQFFGPGTRLTVL.

This clonotype was counted between two and nine times. In DNA, the CDR3 is TGTGCCAGCAGCCGAATGGGGACTAATTCTATGTGGATTAACCCCTACGAGCAGTACTTC. It encodes CASSRMGTNSMWINPYEQYF. The V and J genes are TRBV13 and TRBJ2-7, with 7 nucleotides matching TRBD2. Germline values: CDR1 PRHDT, CDR2 FYEKMQ (reference sequence). The V gene end was trimmed by 5 bases and the J gene end by 2 bases; junction bases not matched to a gene: 24. The CDR3 contains 20 residues.

This clonotype was counted between two and nine times. This rearrangement joins TRBV4-1 to TRBJ2-7; D not certain. Looked up from germline, CDR1 is MGHRA and CDR2 is YSYEKL. V dropped 1 base and J dropped 2 bases, with 12 bases sitting between them. CDR3 size: 15 residues. CDR3: CASSQVESRAYEQYF. In nucleotides, the CDR3 is TGCGCCAGCAGCCAAGTTGAGAGCCGGGCCTACGAGCAGTACTTC.

With respect to this clonotype: The junction and the germline gene differ at one end; a read error may be behind it. The chain employs TRBV7-9 and TRBJ2-7; D gene unclear. Germline V CDR1 and CDR2: SEHNR, FQNEAQ (reference sequence). This CDR3 region has 14 residues. CDR3 loop: CASGLSAQTHEQYF. DNA of the CDR3: TGTGCCAGCGGCTTAAGTGCGCAGACCCACGAGCAGTACTTC.

A few counts support this clonotype. This chain joins TRBV13 and TRBJ2-7, with TRBD1 as a possible D gene (6 bases). V was clipped by 3 bases and J by 1 base, with 25 bases between them. Looked up from germline, CDR1 is PRHDT and CDR2 is FYEKMQ (reference sequence). CDR3 length: 19 residues. CDR3 coding DNA: TGTGCCAGCAGCTTTGAAGGGTTAGACCAGGGGTTTGAATCCTACGAGCAGTACTTC. Its translation is CASSFEGLDQGFESYEQYF.

There are a few counts of this clonotype. The rearrangement uses TRBV20-1 and TRBJ2-7; TRBD1 is a possible D gene (6 bases). The CDR3 contains 13 residues. Germline lookup yields CDR1 DFQATT and CDR2 SNEGSKA (reference sequence). V was cut by 5 bases and J by 5 bases, with 16 bases left in between. For the CDR3, the DNA is TGCAGTGCTGGTCACAGGGTCTCAGACGAGCAGTACTTC. Translated: CSAGHRVSDEQYF.

This chain uses TRBV7-9 with TRBJ2-7; D not resolved. The CDR3 extends over 16 amino acids. Germline CDR1 and CDR2: SEHNR and FQNEAQ (reference sequence). V was clipped by 1 base and J by 2 bases, with 15 bases between them. The CDR3 region is CASSLGGSRSPYEQYF. DNA of the CDR3: TGTGCCAGCAGCTTAGGTGGAAGTCGAAGCCCCTACGAGCAGTACTTC.

V and J are TRBV12-3 or TRBV12-4 and TRBJ2-5; a weak D match, TRBD2 (7 bases). This CDR3 has 15 amino acids. The V end was cut by 5 bases, the J end by 7 bases, with 20 bases between. The DNA of the CDR3 is TGTGCCAGCAGTACTCGACAGGTTGGGGGGGGGACCCAGTACTTC. This codes for CASSTRQVGGGTQYF.

The rearrangement joins TRBV2 to TRBJ1-1; D is unclear. The CDR3 sequence is 11 residues long. V dropped 7 bases and J dropped 5 bases, with 8 bases sitting between them. Germline lookup yields CDR1 SNHLY and CDR2 FYNNEI. The CDR3, as DNA: TGTGCCAGCAAGATAGAGACTGAAGCTTTCTTT. As protein: CASKIETEAFF.

This chain uses TRBV5-1 with TRBJ1-5; D is possibly TRBD1 (5 bases). Trimming cost V 0 bases and J 0 bases, with 7 bases left between them. CDR3 size: 15 residues. CDR1 and CDR2 from the germline V gene are SGHRS and YFSETQ. CDR3 region: CASSLGGASNQPQHF. In DNA form, the CDR3 reads TGCGCCAGCAGCTTGGGAGGGGCTAGCAATCAGCCCCAGCATTTT.